This T cell receptor (beta chain) was recorded in a study of blood T cell repertoires in COVID-19. Looking at the study overall: The United States, Italy and Spain supplied acute and convalescent COVID-19 samples. PBMCs, B-cell-depleted T cells, or T cells were the source of the cDNA or gDNA that made up the material.

There are 13 residues in the CDR3. The V end lost 5 bases, the J end lost 9 bases, and 15 bases lay between the germline ends. Germline CDR1 and CDR2: SGHNT and YENEEA. Authors' processing steps: Quantification of nucleated cells was approximated via reference gene primer amplification. Assay: immunoSEQ multiplex PCR; the TCRdb copy retains only in-frame clones and omits some. For V, J and clone size, that table is used; D and trimming come from the DNA. The table has roughly 92,000 clones, roughly 86% seen once. The chain combines TRBV11-3 with TRBJ2-3, with a possible D match to TRBD2 (5 bases). Sequencing was carried out using peripheral blood. This TCR derives from a human donor with acute or convalescent COVID-19. The donor label of this sample is uncertain. Written as DNA, the CDR3 is TGTGCCAGCAGCGACCAAACTAGAGGGACGCAGTATTTT. It specifies CASSDQTRGTQYF.